This section outlines one T cell receptor beta chain sequence together with its context. This sample's TCRbeta library carried unique molecular identifier barcodes. A single record per CDR3 protein comes from TCRdb applying MiXCR to the PCR reads. The data hold about 500,000 distinct CDR3 sequences, with 32% observed a single time. This sample is part of a study of T-cell reconstitution after alpha-beta-depleted transplantation in children. The CDR3 is 14 amino acids. V lost 2 bases to trimming and J lost 7 bases; unmatched junction nucleotides: 3. Germline loops: CDR1 SGHNT, CDR2 YYREEE (reference sequence).

V usage is TRBV5-4 and J usage is TRBJ1-4, with 9 bases lining up with TRBD1. The receptor was isolated from a human donor who donated a stem cell graft to a child with aplastic anemia. The sequencing used PBMCs from the stem cell graft donor, collected from the stem cell graft. DNA for the CDR3: TGTGCCAGCAGCTTACAGGGGGCGCGTGAAAAACTGTTTTTT. Its protein is CASSLQGAREKLFF.